Included here is one TCR beta chain sequence, with context. Its antigen remains unknown. This record comes from a study of OX40 agonist ivuxolimab in advanced cancers. Study as a whole: Every 2 weeks, ivuxolimab was infused into the patients intravenously at between 0.01 and 10 mg/kg. Three patients showed partial responses: one hepatocellular carcinoma and two cutaneous melanoma cases.

Study-wide findings and caveats: Partial responders at 0.1-3.0 mg/kg had among the lowest clonal expansion. At 0.1 to 3.0 mg/kg, clonal expansion of CD4+ and CD8+ blood T cells had occurred by week 6.

V shed 0 bases and J shed 4 bases, with 4 bases lying between them. This CDR3 spans 14 amino acids. Germline V CDR1 and CDR2: WSHSY, SAAADI. The protocol was immunoSEQ multiplex PCR, while the TCRdb copy is restricted to in-frame clones and leaves out a portion. The sample includes over 50,000 clones, 84% of them seen just once. The sample was CD4+ or CD8+ T cells sorted from blood, taken in a trial of the OX40 agonist ivuxolimab. The receptor was derived from an adult with an advanced solid tumor such as melanoma, head and neck, liver or kidney cancer. The V call is TRBV10-2, the J call TRBJ2-6; D not resolved. This chain's CDR3 is CASSESGGANVLTF. The DNA for the CDR3 is TGCGCCAGCAGTGAGTCTGGGGGGGCCAACGTCCTGACTTTC.